The present entry profiles one TCR beta chain with its context. This entry comes from a study of blood T cells in healthy people across ages. The CDR3 runs 20 residues. Per the germline V gene, CDR1 is SGDLS and CDR2 is YYNGEE. Using a J-beta primer mix together with a sample-barcoded 5' primer, a second PCR was run for roughly 7 to 12 cycles. TCRdb reanalysed the 5' RACE reads using MiXCR and keeps one entry per CDR3 protein. The profile covers more than 650,000 distinct CDR3 sequences, with 25% to 30% appearing a single time and 3% taken by the ten largest. These data were likewise used in another study, on T cells of mothers and their children. That publication notes: Random nucleotides (2-4) and sample barcodes were added by the M1S primer used in the second PCR.

V usage is TRBV9 and J usage is TRBJ2-5; D is perhaps TRBD1 (7 bases). The J call may be wrong; the DNA end is better matched by TRBJ2-1. This sequence originates from a boy aged 5-17 years in good health. The sample was blood. The CDR3 loop reads CASSAPGQKKAPWRGNEQFF. CDR3 DNA: TGTGCCAGCAGCGCCCCGGGACAGAAAAAGGCCCCCTGGAGGGGGAATGAGCAGTTCTTC.